Presented here are 27 T cell receptor beta chains from one specimen sequenced in a study of identical twins. TCRdb independently ran MiXCR on the 5' RACE reads; one entry per CDR3 protein. The profile shows fewer than 500,000 distinct CDR3 sequences, less than 25% of them singletons. This same sample was also taken into another study, of T cells expressing NK-cell markers.

The source material was CD4+ T cells sorted from blood. The source is a woman aged 18-29 years in good health.

The chain combines TRBV2 with TRBJ2-7, with 7 nucleotides matching TRBD1. This CDR3 contains 12 residues. Germline CDR1 is SNHLY and CDR2 is FYNNEI. V trimming: 6 bases; J trimming: 6 bases; junction bases outside the gene matches: 5. The CDR3 here is CASSPTGSEQYF. In DNA form, the CDR3 reads TGTGCCAGCAGCCCGACAGGGAGCGAGCAGTACTTC.

The chain recombines TRBV2 with TRBJ2-3; no definite D call. Germline CDR1 is SNHLY and CDR2 is FYNNEI. The CDR3 is 18 residues long. The V end was cut by 0 bases, the J end by 6 bases, with 22 bases between. Here the CDR3 DNA reads TGTGCCAGCAGTGAAGCGCTTCTGGGATCTCTCGTAATCGATACGCAGTATTTT. This translates into CASSEALLGSLVIDTQYF.

V is TRBV5-1 and J is TRBJ2-3; tentative D call: TRBD2 (6 bases). Trimming took 0 bases from V and 2 from J, leaving 10 bases between them. The CDR3 is made up of 15 amino acids. Germline V gene sequence: CDR1 SGHRS, CDR2 YFSETQ. CDR3 coding DNA: TGCGCCAGCAGCTTGGACGCGGGGTACACAGATACGCAGTATTTT. Its translation is CASSLDAGYTDTQYF.

The V gene is TRBV7-3, the J gene TRBJ2-1; 9 bases line up with TRBD2. Germline CDR1 reads SGHTA; CDR2 reads FQGTGA. The CDR3 runs 16 residues. V gave up 2 bases and J gave up 5 bases; unmatched junction bases: 7. The DNA for the CDR3 is TGTGCCAGCAGCTTATACGGCGGGGGGGCCAACAATGAGCAGTTCTTC. It is translated as CASSLYGGGANNEQFF. The full variable domain, rest sourced from reference TRBV7-3 and TRBJ2-1, is GAGVSQTPSNKVTEKGKYVELRCDPISGHTALYWYRQSLGQGPEFLIYFQGTGAADDSGLPNDRFFAVRPEGSVSTLKIQRTERGDSAVYLCASSLYGGGANNEQFFGPGTRLTVL.

The chain combines TRBV20-1 with TRBJ1-6, with D perhaps TRBD1 (6 bases). CDR3 size: 13 residues. The germline gives CDR1 DFQATT, CDR2 SNEGSKA (reference sequence). V lost 5 bases to trimming and J lost 6 bases, with 11 bases between them. Here the CDR3 reads CSALGTPNSPLHF. CDR3 in DNA: TGCAGTGCTCTAGGGACACCTAATTCACCCCTCCACTTT.

J is TRBJ1-5 and V is TRBV4-1, with unresolved D. V lost 7 bases, J lost 4 bases, and 14 bases lay in between. This CDR3 contains 14 residues. Germline CDR1 MGHRA, CDR2 YSYEKL. The CDR3 DNA is TGCGCCAGCAAGAAGGGAATTGGAAATCAGCCCCAGCATTTT. This codes for CASKKGIGNQPQHF.

The chain carries TRBV11-2 and TRBJ2-1, with D perhaps TRBD2 (7 bases). This CDR3 has 15 residues. Trimming removed 5 bases at V and 1 base at J, with 12 bases between. Germline V lookup: CDR1 SGHAT, CDR2 FQNNGV. CDR3 sequence (DNA): TGTGCCAGCAGCCCCAGCGGGACATCCTACAATGAGCAGTTCTTC. The encoded protein is CASSPSGTSYNEQFF.

This clonotype was counted between two and nine times. This chain joins TRBV20-1 and TRBJ1-2; 7 bases agree with TRBD1. Per the germline V gene, CDR1 is DFQATT and CDR2 is SNEGSKA (reference sequence). The V segment lost 3 bases and the J segment 4 bases; nucleotides outside the gene matches: 11. The CDR3 length is 15 residues. CDR3 sequence: CSARAAGTAGYGYTF. CDR3 DNA: TGCAGTGCTAGGGCGGCCGGGACAGCGGGCTATGGCTACACCTTC.

The chain carries TRBV28 and TRBJ1-4, with D hard to call. Germline-derived CDR1 and CDR2 are MDHEN and SYDVKM. This CDR3 has 16 amino acids. V was shortened by 5 bases and J by 2 bases, with 15 bases between the two germline ends. CDR3 protein: CASSNEQGRTNEKLFF. The CDR3 nucleotides are TGTGCCAGCAGTAATGAACAAGGGAGGACTAATGAAAAACTGTTTTTT. Full variable domain (outside the CDR3, taken from reference TRBV28 and TRBJ1-4): DVKVTQSSRYLVKRTGEKVFLECVQDMDHENMFWYRQDPGLGLRLIYFSYDVKMKEKGDIPEGYSVSREKKERFSLILESASTNQTSMYLCASSNEQGRTNEKLFFGSGTQLSVL.

The CDR3 DNA is TGCGCCAGCAGCCAAGAAGCTCGGTCCGGGGAGCTGTTTTTT. Protein: CASSQEARSGELFF. V and J are TRBV4-3 and TRBJ2-2; unclear D gene. The CDR3 extends over 14 amino acids. V was trimmed by 0 bases and J by 6 bases, leaving 8 bases between them. Germline-derived CDR1 and CDR2 are LGHNA and YSLEER.

The sample holds a few counts of this clonotype. The rearrangement uses TRBV29-1 and TRBJ2-4; the D gene is possibly TRBD1 (6 bases). This CDR3 is built from 15 residues. Per the germline V gene, CDR1 is SQVTM and CDR2 is ANQGSEA. The germline V and J ends were trimmed by 5 bases and 0 bases, with 14 bases remaining between them. CDR3 loop: CSVRDTGLAKNIQYF. The CDR3 bases are TGCAGCGTTAGGGACACCGGTTTAGCCAAAAACATTCAGTACTTC.

The V call is TRBV12-3 or TRBV12-4, the J call TRBJ2-1; 8 bases are a match to TRBD2. The trim removed 3 bases at V and 6 bases at J, leaving 7 bases unmatched. This CDR3 contains 15 residues. The CDR3 sequence: CASSLAGGVSNEQFF. The CDR3 region has the DNA TGTGCCAGCAGTTTGGCGGGGGGCGTTAGCAATGAGCAGTTCTTC.

V and J are TRBV7-2 and TRBJ2-3, with TRBD2 identical over 7 bases. Germline CDR1 reads SGHTA; CDR2 reads FQGNSA. This CDR3 is built from 15 residues. The V and J ends lost 5 bases and 0 bases, in that order; junction bases with no gene match: 5. DNA of the CDR3: TGTGCCAGCAGCACGCGGGGGACTAGCACAGATACGCAGTATTTT. It encodes CASSTRGTSTDTQYF.

V is TRBV6-2 or TRBV6-3 and J is TRBJ1-1; D not resolved. Germline CDR1 reads MNHEY; CDR2 reads SVGEGT. V was cut by 1 base and J by 0 bases, with 15 bases left in between. CDR3 length equals 17 residues. CDR3 in amino acids: CASSYWQSDGLNTEAFF. CDR3 nucleotide sequence: TGTGCCAGCAGTTACTGGCAAAGCGACGGCCTGAACACTGAAGCTTTCTTT.

This clonotype has more than one count but fewer than ten. The chain joins TRBV5-1 to TRBJ1-5; the D gene is possibly TRBD1 (5 bases). The CDR3 runs to 15 residues. V was cut by 0 bases and J by 3 bases, with 10 bases left in between. Germline CDR1 reads SGHRS; CDR2 reads YFSETQ. Here the CDR3 DNA reads TGCGCCAGCAGCTTGGACGGCAGGGTCAATCAGCCCCAGCATTTT. Its protein is CASSLDGRVNQPQHF.

In its sample, this clonotype was seen a few times. This chain connects TRBV19 to TRBJ2-7; tentative D call: TRBD2 (6 bases). Trimming left V 5 bases short and J 2 bases short, with 13 bases between. This CDR3 is 14 amino acids long. Germline V gene lookup returns CDR1 LNHDA and CDR2 SQIVND (reference sequence). The CDR3 DNA is TGTGCCAGTAGTTATAGCGGTTTCACCTACGAGCAGTACTTC. Translating it yields CASSYSGFTYEQYF.

The rearrangement links TRBV12-3 or TRBV12-4 to TRBJ2-1, with a tentative D call TRBD1 (6 bases). V was pared by 5 bases and J by 9 bases, with 14 bases between. The CDR3 length is 13 residues. In nucleotides, the CDR3 is TGTGCCAGCAGTATAACAGGGCCCGGTGAGCAGTTCTTC. Protein sequence: CASSITGPGEQFF.

This clonotype has only a few counts. The chain recombines TRBV20-1 with TRBJ2-1; D is undetermined. Germline assignment: CDR1 DFQATT and CDR2 SNEGSKA (reference sequence). The V gene lost 7 bases and the J gene lost 0 bases, with 10 bases spanning the gap. The length of the CDR3 is 13 residues. Here the CDR3 reads CSVRLSSYNEQFF. DNA of the CDR3: TGCAGTGTTCGTCTGTCCTCCTACAATGAGCAGTTCTTC.

This clonotype was seen a few times. This chain joins TRBV7-6 and TRBJ1-3; D gene ambiguous. Trimming took 2 bases from V and 0 from J, leaving 14 bases between them. Germline-derived CDR1 and CDR2 are SGHVS and FNYEAQ. CDR3 length equals 17 residues. Here the CDR3 reads CASSLMWNRFSGNTIYF. In DNA, the CDR3 is TGTGCCAGCAGCTTAATGTGGAACCGCTTCTCTGGAAACACCATATATTTT.

This clonotype was counted only a few times. J is TRBJ2-1 and V is TRBV7-8, with D tentatively TRBD2 (6 bases). This CDR3 region has 14 residues. The V gene's germline CDR1 is SGHVS and CDR2 FQNEAQ. Trimming took off 5 bases at V and 2 bases at J, with 10 bases between the two ends. The CDR3 sequence: CASSGRSPYNEQFF. CDR3 nucleotide sequence: TGTGCCAGCAGCGGGAGGAGTCCCTACAATGAGCAGTTCTTC. Full variable domain (rest looked up from reference TRBV7-8 and TRBJ2-1): GAGVSQSPRYKVAKRGQDVALRCDPISGHVSLFWYQQALGQGPEFLTYFQNEAQLDKSGLPSDRFFAERPEGSVSTLKIQRTQQEDSAVYLCASSGRSPYNEQFFGPGTRLTVL.

The V and J genes are TRBV5-1 and TRBJ1-5; D unresolved. The CDR3 extends over 10 amino acids. V was clipped by 8 bases and J by 7 bases, with 7 bases between them. Germline V CDR1 and CDR2: SGHRS, YFSETQ. In DNA form, the CDR3 reads TGCGCCAGTGATAGACAGCCCCAGCATTTT. This codes for CASDRQPQHF.

The chain couples TRBV20-1 to TRBJ2-7; D might be TRBD1 (5 bases). V gave up 1 base and J gave up 7 bases, with 17 bases separating them. Germline values: CDR1 DFQATT, CDR2 SNEGSKA (reference sequence). This CDR3 region has 14 residues. CDR3 DNA: TGCAGTGCTAGAGGGCCCCCAGGGTTAGGAGAGCAGTACTTC. This sequence encodes CSARGPPGLGEQYF.

This clonotype came up a few times. The V gene is TRBV27, the J gene TRBJ2-2, with a possible D match to TRBD1 (5 bases). Looked up from germline, CDR1 is MNHEY and CDR2 is SMNVEV (reference sequence). This CDR3 has 16 amino acids. V lost 3 bases, J lost 6 bases, and 17 bases lay in between. The CDR3 DNA follows: TGTGCCAGCAGTTTCCTAGACAGATTCCGCGCCGGGGAGCTGTTTTTT. It is translated as CASSFLDRFRAGELFF.

This clonotype has more than one count but fewer than ten. In nucleotides, the CDR3 is TGTGCCAGCAGGCGGGACAATTACAATGAGCAGTTCTTC. As protein: CASRRDNYNEQFF. The V and J genes are TRBV6-2 or TRBV6-3 and TRBJ2-1; perhaps D is TRBD1 or TRBD2 (6 bases each). CDR1 is MNHEY, CDR2 SVGEGT, per germline. V shed 6 bases and J shed 4 bases, with 10 bases lying between them. The CDR3 has 13 amino acids.

The chain has TRBV7-9 and TRBJ2-5; TRBD1 aligns across 8 bases. The CDR3 consists of 17 residues. Trimming removed 0 bases from V and 4 bases from J; junction bases left unmatched: 10. Per germline, CDR1 SEHNR and CDR2 FQNEAQ (reference sequence). The CDR3 sequence is CASSLAGQVVSGETQYF. The CDR3 bases are TGTGCCAGCAGCTTAGCGGGACAGGTGGTTTCAGGAGAGACCCAGTACTTC. Complete variable domain (other parts from reference TRBV7-9 and TRBJ2-5): DTGVSQNPRHKITKRGQNVTFRCDPISEHNRLYWYRQTLGQGPEFLTYFQNEAQLEKSRLLSDRFSAERPKGSFSTLEIQRTEQGDSAMYLCASSLAGQVVSGETQYFGPGTRLLVL.

This clonotype was seen a handful of times. The rearrangement links TRBV9 to TRBJ1-2; 9 positions agree with TRBD1. Germline values: CDR1 SGDLS, CDR2 YYNGEE. The CDR3 extends over 13 amino acids. Germline trimming cut 4 bases from V and 6 bases from J; bases unmatched to any gene: 4. CDR3 DNA sequence: TGTGCCAGCAGCACAACAGGGGGCCATGGCTACACCTTC. Protein: CASSTTGGHGYTF.

CDR3 coding DNA: TGTGCCACCAGCAGAGATCTTGGTAATGAGCAGTTCTTC. It codes for CATSRDLGNEQFF. J is TRBJ2-1 and V is TRBV15; D is undetermined. V was cut by 0 bases and J by 7 bases, with 7 bases left in between. The CDR3 loop spans 13 amino acids. Germline V lookup: CDR1 LNHNV, CDR2 YYDKDF (reference sequence).